This T cell receptor (beta chain) was captured by sequencing in a study of blood T cells in healthy people across ages. Study-wide results and caveats: Comparison with aged donors showed that long-lived donors had more naive CD4+ cells and higher diversity. TCR beta diversity per million T cells fell roughly linearly with age.

A sample-barcoded 5' primer and a J-beta primer mix were used in a second PCR of roughly 7 to 11 cycles. TCRdb analysed the 5' RACE reads with MiXCR anew, one entry per CDR3 protein. Counted here are approximately 1,700,000 distinct CDR3 sequences, about 39% occurring once; the ten biggest clones make up about 23%. CDR1 is MNHEY and CDR2 is SMNVEV in the germline V gene (reference sequence). The CDR3 runs to 14 residues. V was clipped by 3 bases and J by 7 bases, with 13 bases between them. Notes on this clonotype: Antigen unknown.

This clonotype was sampled from a human donor in good health. The chain is built from TRBV27 and TRBJ2-1; no firm D call. The sample taken for sequencing was blood. CDR3 bases: TGTGCCAGCAGTTTTCTAGGGATTGGGAATGAGCAGTTCTTC. This codes for CASSFLGIGNEQFF.